This T cell receptor (beta chain) comes out of a study of OX40 agonist ivuxolimab in advanced cancers. Background on the study: Patients were treated with ivuxolimab, an agonistic anti-OX40 (CD134) antibody.

Notes on this clone: The antigen is undetermined.

Only in-frame clones appear in the TCRdb table, and some are missing; sequencing was by immunoSEQ multiplex PCR. The sample holds more than 100,000 clones, about nine tenths seen once. The cohort excluded patients with autoimmune disease history or systemic immunosuppression. Study findings and constraints: It was also the case that some nonresponders had low normalized T-cell clonal expansion. Among T cells, CD8+ cells averaged more expanded clones than CD4+ cells.

The V and J ends lost 5 bases and 2 bases respectively, with 12 bases between them. CDR3 size: 14 residues. Per the germline V gene, CDR1 is MNHEY and CDR2 is SVGAGI. Sequenced material: CD4+ or CD8+ T cells sorted from blood, taken in a trial of the OX40 agonist ivuxolimab. The chain couples TRBV6-5 to TRBJ1-2; no firm D call. This sequence was found in an adult with an advanced solid tumor such as melanoma, head and neck, liver or kidney cancer. The CDR3, as DNA: TGTGCCAGCAGTCCTGACCTCAAGAACTATGGCTACACCTTC. It translates to CASSPDLKNYGYTF.